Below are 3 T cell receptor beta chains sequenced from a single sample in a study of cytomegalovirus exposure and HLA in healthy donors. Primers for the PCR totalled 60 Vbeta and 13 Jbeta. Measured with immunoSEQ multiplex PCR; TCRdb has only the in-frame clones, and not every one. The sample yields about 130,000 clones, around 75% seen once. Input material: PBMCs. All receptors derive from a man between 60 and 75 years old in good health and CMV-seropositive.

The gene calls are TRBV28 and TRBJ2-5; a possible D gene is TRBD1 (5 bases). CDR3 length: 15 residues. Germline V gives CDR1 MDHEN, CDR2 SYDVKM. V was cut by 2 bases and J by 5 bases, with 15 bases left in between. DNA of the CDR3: TGTGCCAGCAGTTTAAGGACACCCCCCGGGGAGACCCAGTACTTC. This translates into CASSLRTPPGETQYF.

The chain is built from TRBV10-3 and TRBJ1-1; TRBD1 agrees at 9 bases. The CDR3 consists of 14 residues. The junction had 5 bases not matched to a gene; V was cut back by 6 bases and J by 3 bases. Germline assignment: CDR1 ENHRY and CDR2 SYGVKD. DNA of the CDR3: TGTGCCATCAGGACGACAGGGGGTGACACTGAAGCTTTCTTT. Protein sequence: CAIRTTGGDTEAFF.

In DNA, the CDR3 is TGCGCCAGCAGCCAAGGGGCAGGAGGCCAGCCCCAGCATTTT. Its translation: CASSQGAGGQPQHF. This rearrangement joins TRBV4-1 to TRBJ1-5, with D hard to call. Deletions cut 1 base from V and 7 bases from J, with 11 bases between. CDR1 and CDR2 from the germline V gene are MGHRA and YSYEKL. The CDR3 sequence is 14 residues long.